A selection of T cell receptor beta chains follows, all from one sample in a study of blood T cell repertoires in COVID-19. Clones were sequenced by immunoSEQ multiplex PCR, and TCRdb holds only the in-frame ones, with some missing. The sample holds around 56,000 clones, 75% to 95% seen once. Material for sequencing was peripheral blood. These receptors originate from an elderly man with acute or convalescent COVID-19. Both conserved end residues are part of each CDR3. A D gene is named only where the DNA matches it firmly. Size tells how often a clone was seen (once, few, many) or the class of an expanded clone, and some rows leave it out.

clone_size: NA; j_call: TRBJ2-1; v_call: TRBV3-1/TRBV3-2; d_call: TRBD2; cdr3_nt: TGTGCCAGCAGCTACCAAGGATTAGGGACTAGCTACAATGAGCAGTTCTTC; cdr3_aa: CASSYQGLGTSYNEQFF
clone_size: NA; j_call: TRBJ2-1; v_call: TRBV5-1; d_call: NA; cdr3_nt: TGCGCCAGCAGGGAGGCTGCGGACAGATACAATGAGCAGTTCTTC; cdr3_aa: CASREAADRYNEQFF
clone_size: NA; j_call: TRBJ2-1; v_call: TRBV6-5; d_call: NA; cdr3_nt: TGTGCCAGCAGTTATCCCGGGTATGAGCAGTTCTTC; cdr3_aa: CASSYPGYEQFF
clone_size: NA; j_call: TRBJ1-1; v_call: TRBV6-5; d_call: NA; cdr3_nt: TGTGCCAGCAGTAAGGGGTGGGAGAACACTGAAGCTTTCTTT; cdr3_aa: CASSKGWENTEAFF
clone_size: NA; j_call: TRBJ2-4; v_call: TRBV12-3/TRBV12-4; d_call: NA; cdr3_nt: TGTGCCAGCAGCCAAACAGGGTCCTCGATTCAGTACTTC; cdr3_aa: CASSQTGSSIQYF
clone_size: NA; j_call: TRBJ1-2; v_call: TRBV5-4; d_call: TRBD1; cdr3_nt: TGTGCCAGCAGCCGGCCAACCGGGACAGGAGGAGATGGCTACACCTTC; cdr3_aa: CASSRPTGTGGDGYTF
clone_size: NA; j_call: TRBJ1-4; v_call: TRBV27; d_call: TRBD1; cdr3_nt: TGTGCCAGCAGCTCCAGGACAGGGGGTGAAAAACTGTTTTTT; cdr3_aa: CASSSRTGGEKLFF
clone_size: NA; j_call: TRBJ1-2; v_call: TRBV18; d_call: TRBD1; cdr3_nt: TGTGCCAGCTCACCCTCGCAGGGGGCTGGCTACACCTTC; cdr3_aa: CASSPSQGAGYTF
clone_size: NA; j_call: TRBJ2-7; v_call: TRBV3-1/TRBV3-2; d_call: NA; cdr3_nt: TGTGCCAGCAGCCTCCCCGGGGCCTACGAGCAGTACTTC; cdr3_aa: CASSLPGAYEQYF
clone_size: few; j_call: TRBJ2-1; v_call: TRBV6-5; d_call: TRBD2; cdr3_nt: TGTGCCAGCCAACTAGCGGGGGGGCCGCGGAATGAGCAGTTCTTC; cdr3_aa: CASQLAGGPRNEQFF
clone_size: NA; j_call: TRBJ1-5; v_call: TRBV25-1; d_call: NA; cdr3_nt: TGTGCCAGCAGTGCCCTAGGGGCGGGGCAGCCCCAGCATTTT; cdr3_aa: CASSALGAGQPQHF
clone_size: NA; j_call: TRBJ2-5; v_call: TRBV5-5; d_call: TRBD1; cdr3_nt: TGTGCCAGCAGCCGATGGGACAGGGGGGTTGTACAAGAGACCCAGTACTTC; cdr3_aa: CASSRWDRGVVQETQYF
clone_size: NA; j_call: TRBJ1-5; v_call: TRBV2; d_call: TRBD1; cdr3_nt: TGTGCCAGCAGCCAGGACAGGGGGCTTGGTCAGCCCCAGCATTTT; cdr3_aa: CASSQDRGLGQPQHF
clone_size: NA; j_call: TRBJ1-3; v_call: TRBV6-5; d_call: TRBD1; cdr3_nt: TGTGCCAGCAGTTTCGCAGGGGGCCACTCTGGAAACACCATATATTTT; cdr3_aa: CASSFAGGHSGNTIYF
clone_size: NA; j_call: TRBJ2-1; v_call: TRBV3-1/TRBV3-2; d_call: NA; cdr3_nt: TGTGCCAGCAGCCTTAATTTCGACAATGAGCAGTTCTTC; cdr3_aa: CASSLNFDNEQFF
clone_size: NA; j_call: TRBJ2-1; v_call: TRBV18; d_call: NA; cdr3_nt: TGTGCCAGCTCCCCCACTCCATACTCCTACAATGAGCAGTTCTTC; cdr3_aa: CASSPTPYSYNEQFF
clone_size: NA; j_call: TRBJ1-6; v_call: TRBV5-1; d_call: TRBD1; cdr3_nt: TGCGCCAGCAGCTTGCGACCACAGGGGGTTTCCTATAATTCACCCCTCCACTTT; cdr3_aa: CASSLRPQGVSYNSPLHF
clone_size: few; j_call: TRBJ1-1; v_call: TRBV7-9; d_call: NA; cdr3_nt: TGTGCCAGCAGCCCAAGCAGGGGAGTGAACACTGAAGCTTTCTTT; cdr3_aa: CASSPSRGVNTEAFF
clone_size: NA; j_call: TRBJ2-1; v_call: TRBV24-1; d_call: NA; cdr3_nt: TGTGCCACCAGTGATCTCCAGGGCAATGAGCAGTTCTTC; cdr3_aa: CATSDLQGNEQFF
clone_size: NA; j_call: TRBJ1-3; v_call: TRBV2; d_call: TRBD1; cdr3_nt: TGTGCCAGCAGTTTTTCCCAGACAGGGGGCTCTGGAAACACCATATATTTT; cdr3_aa: CASSFSQTGGSGNTIYF
clone_size: once; j_call: TRBJ2-5; v_call: TRBV5-1; d_call: TRBD2; cdr3_nt: TGCGCCAGCAGCACGGGACTAGCGGGGATTCAAGAGACCCAGTACTTC; cdr3_aa: CASSTGLAGIQETQYF
clone_size: NA; j_call: TRBJ2-7; v_call: TRBV30; d_call: NA; cdr3_nt: TGTGCCTGGAGGGCGGCCGACTACGAGCAGTACTTC; cdr3_aa: CAWRAADYEQYF
clone_size: NA; j_call: TRBJ2-5; v_call: TRBV29-1; d_call: TRBD1; cdr3_nt: TGCAGCGTTGAAACCCCCGGGACAGGGGTACAAGAGACCCAGTACTTC; cdr3_aa: CSVETPGTGVQETQYF
clone_size: NA; j_call: TRBJ1-6; v_call: TRBV5-6; d_call: NA; cdr3_nt: TGTGCCAGCAGCCCAGCACGGGGGGCGAATTCACCCCTCCACTTT; cdr3_aa: CASSPARGANSPLHF
clone_size: NA; j_call: TRBJ2-5; v_call: TRBV5-4; d_call: NA; cdr3_nt: TGTGCCAGCAGCTCCGCCCTGGCCCAAGAGACCCAGTACTTC; cdr3_aa: CASSSALAQETQYF
clone_size: NA; j_call: TRBJ2-1; v_call: TRBV5-1; d_call: NA; cdr3_nt: TGCGCCAGCAGCCATAATACAGGGAAGTTCTTC; cdr3_aa: CASSHNTGKFF
clone_size: NA; j_call: TRBJ2-3; v_call: TRBV2; d_call: TRBD2; cdr3_nt: TGTGCCAGCAGTGAAGGTAGCGGGGGGGACCGAGGGGATACGCAGTATTTT; cdr3_aa: CASSEGSGGDRGDTQYF
clone_size: NA; j_call: TRBJ1-5; v_call: TRBV12-5; d_call: TRBD1; cdr3_nt: TGTGCTAGTGCCTCGACAGGGGATCAGCCCCAGCATTTT; cdr3_aa: CASASTGDQPQHF
clone_size: NA; j_call: TRBJ2-1; v_call: TRBV10-3; d_call: TRBD1; cdr3_nt: TGTGCCATCAGTGAGACGACAGGGGAGCAGTTCTTC; cdr3_aa: CAISETTGEQFF
clone_size: NA; j_call: TRBJ1-5; v_call: TRBV27; d_call: TRBD1; cdr3_nt: TGTGCCAGCAGTTCAGGACAGGGGTCTAGCAATCAGCCCCAGCATTTT; cdr3_aa: CASSSGQGSSNQPQHF
clone_size: once; j_call: TRBJ2-2; v_call: TRBV2; d_call: NA; cdr3_nt: TGTGCCAGCAGTGAGGGGGCGCGGAACACCGGGGAGCTGTTTTTT; cdr3_aa: CASSEGARNTGELFF
clone_size: once; j_call: TRBJ2-5; v_call: TRBV7-8; d_call: NA; cdr3_nt: TGTGCCAGCAGCGGAAACAGGGAAGAGACCCAGTACTTC; cdr3_aa: CASSGNREETQYF
clone_size: NA; j_call: TRBJ1-4; v_call: TRBV30; d_call: NA; cdr3_nt: TGTGCCGCGGGACTGCTGGGGGGGTATGAAAAACTGTTTTTT; cdr3_aa: CAAGLLGGYEKLFF
clone_size: NA; j_call: TRBJ2-5; v_call: TRBV6-2/TRBV6-3; d_call: NA; cdr3_nt: TGTGCCAGCAGTTCTTTAAAAGAGACCCAGTACTTC; cdr3_aa: CASSSLKETQYF
clone_size: NA; j_call: TRBJ1-2; v_call: TRBV7-9; d_call: TRBD1; cdr3_nt: TGTGCCAGCAGCTTAGCTACAGGGGGCGTAGATGGCTACACCTTC; cdr3_aa: CASSLATGGVDGYTF
clone_size: NA; j_call: TRBJ2-5; v_call: TRBV11-3; d_call: NA; cdr3_nt: TGTGCCAGCAGCTTAGGGGTCAACCAGCGTGTCCAAGAGACCCAGTACTTC; cdr3_aa: CASSLGVNQRVQETQYF
clone_size: NA; j_call: TRBJ1-5; v_call: TRBV6-2/TRBV6-3; d_call: TRBD1; cdr3_nt: TGTGCCAGCAGTTTAGACAGGGGGAGCAATCAGCCCCAGCATTTT; cdr3_aa: CASSLDRGSNQPQHF
clone_size: NA; j_call: TRBJ1-2; v_call: TRBV29-1; d_call: NA; cdr3_nt: TGCAGCGCCGAAACAGGGACGTATGGCTACACCTTC; cdr3_aa: CSAETGTYGYTF
clone_size: NA; j_call: TRBJ2-1; v_call: TRBV9; d_call: TRBD1; cdr3_nt: TGTGCCAGCAGCGTAGTGGGACAGGGGTCCTCCTACAATGAGCAGTTCTTC; cdr3_aa: CASSVVGQGSSYNEQFF
clone_size: few; j_call: TRBJ1-5; v_call: TRBV4-1; d_call: NA; cdr3_nt: TGCGCCATACAAATTCAGCCCCAGCATTTT; cdr3_aa: CAIQIQPQHF
clone_size: NA; j_call: TRBJ1-1; v_call: TRBV24-1; d_call: NA; cdr3_nt: TGTGCCACCAGTGGCGGGGGTCCTGAAGCTTTCTTT; cdr3_aa: CATSGGGPEAFF
clone_size: NA; j_call: TRBJ2-2; v_call: TRBV11-3; d_call: TRBD2; cdr3_nt: TGTGCCAGCAGCTTAGTATCTAGCGGGGGCCGAACCGGGGAGCTGTTTTTT; cdr3_aa: CASSLVSSGGRTGELFF
clone_size: NA; j_call: TRBJ2-7; v_call: TRBV24-1; d_call: NA; cdr3_nt: TGTGCCACCAGTGACCCCAGACGGAGCTCCTACGAGCAGTACTTC; cdr3_aa: CATSDPRRSSYEQYF
clone_size: NA; j_call: TRBJ2-7; v_call: TRBV11-2; d_call: TRBD2; cdr3_nt: TGTGCCAGCAGCTCCCGGGGAGGGCTCTACGAGCAGTACTTC; cdr3_aa: CASSSRGGLYEQYF
clone_size: once; j_call: TRBJ1-6; v_call: TRBV6-5; d_call: NA; cdr3_nt: TGTGCCAGCAGTTATCTCCGACAGCTTTCACCCCTCCACTTT; cdr3_aa: CASSYLRQLSPLHF
clone_size: NA; j_call: TRBJ2-5; v_call: TRBV7-2; d_call: NA; cdr3_nt: TGTGCCAGCAATCTGCAGGCATTTGGGGAGACCCAGTACTTC; cdr3_aa: CASNLQAFGETQYF
clone_size: NA; j_call: TRBJ2-7; v_call: TRBV10-3; d_call: TRBD1; cdr3_nt: TGTGCCATCAGCACAGACAGGGGTAGCTCCTACGAGCAGTACTTC; cdr3_aa: CAISTDRGSSYEQYF
clone_size: NA; j_call: TRBJ2-2; v_call: TRBV6-2/TRBV6-3; d_call: TRBD2; cdr3_nt: TGTGCCAGCAGTTACGATCGACCCAGCGGGGGCCCGAACACCGGGGAGCTGTTTTTT; cdr3_aa: CASSYDRPSGGPNTGELFF
clone_size: NA; j_call: TRBJ1-2; v_call: TRBV6-2/TRBV6-3; d_call: NA; cdr3_nt: TGTGCCAGCAGTTACGGCAGGTTCGGTGGCTACACCTTC; cdr3_aa: CASSYGRFGGYTF
clone_size: NA; j_call: TRBJ1-4; v_call: TRBV5-4; d_call: NA; cdr3_nt: TGTGCCAGCAGCTTGGATCGGTCAACGGCAGGGGAAAAACTGTTTTTT; cdr3_aa: CASSLDRSTAGEKLFF
clone_size: NA; j_call: TRBJ2-1; v_call: TRBV3-1/TRBV3-2; d_call: TRBD2; cdr3_nt: TGTGCCAGCAGCCAAGGGTTAGCGGGGCGCTCCTACAATGAGCAGTTCTTC; cdr3_aa: CASSQGLAGRSYNEQFF
clone_size: NA; j_call: TRBJ2-7; v_call: TRBV9; d_call: NA; cdr3_nt: TGTGCCAGCAGCGTAGACGTTACATACGAGCAGTACTTC; cdr3_aa: CASSVDVTYEQYF
clone_size: few; j_call: TRBJ2-6; v_call: TRBV5-1; d_call: NA; cdr3_nt: TGCGCCAGCAGCTTGGCCGGGGGGCGTGGGGCCAACGTCCTGACTTTC; cdr3_aa: CASSLAGGRGANVLTF
clone_size: NA; j_call: TRBJ2-7; v_call: TRBV5-4; d_call: NA; cdr3_nt: TGTGCCAGCAGCCCCAGCCAGGGGCCCTCCTACGAGCAGTACTTC; cdr3_aa: CASSPSQGPSYEQYF
clone_size: NA; j_call: TRBJ2-2; v_call: TRBV7-6; d_call: TRBD2; cdr3_nt: TGTGCCAGCAGTCTCGTCGGGCGGGGGATCGCCGGGGAGCTGTTTTTT; cdr3_aa: CASSLVGRGIAGELFF
clone_size: NA; j_call: TRBJ2-3; v_call: TRBV5-1; d_call: NA; cdr3_nt: TGCGCCAGCAGCTTGGCCACAGGTACAGATACGCAGTATTTT; cdr3_aa: CASSLATGTDTQYF
clone_size: NA; j_call: TRBJ2-2; v_call: TRBV7-2; d_call: TRBD1; cdr3_nt: TGTGCCAGCAGGACAGGGGGCGCAGTCACCGGGGAGCTGTTTTTT; cdr3_aa: CASRTGGAVTGELFF
clone_size: NA; j_call: TRBJ1-5; v_call: TRBV4-2; d_call: TRBD1; cdr3_nt: TGTGCCAGCAGCCAAACAGGGGATCAGCCCCAGCATTTT; cdr3_aa: CASSQTGDQPQHF
clone_size: NA; j_call: TRBJ2-4; v_call: TRBV2; d_call: NA; cdr3_nt: TGTGCCAGCTCCCTCGGTCGATCGGCGGGGAGGTACTTC; cdr3_aa: CASSLGRSAGRYF
clone_size: NA; j_call: TRBJ2-7; v_call: TRBV2; d_call: NA; cdr3_nt: TGTGCCAGCAGGCCCGACAGCTACGAGCAGTACTTC; cdr3_aa: CASRPDSYEQYF